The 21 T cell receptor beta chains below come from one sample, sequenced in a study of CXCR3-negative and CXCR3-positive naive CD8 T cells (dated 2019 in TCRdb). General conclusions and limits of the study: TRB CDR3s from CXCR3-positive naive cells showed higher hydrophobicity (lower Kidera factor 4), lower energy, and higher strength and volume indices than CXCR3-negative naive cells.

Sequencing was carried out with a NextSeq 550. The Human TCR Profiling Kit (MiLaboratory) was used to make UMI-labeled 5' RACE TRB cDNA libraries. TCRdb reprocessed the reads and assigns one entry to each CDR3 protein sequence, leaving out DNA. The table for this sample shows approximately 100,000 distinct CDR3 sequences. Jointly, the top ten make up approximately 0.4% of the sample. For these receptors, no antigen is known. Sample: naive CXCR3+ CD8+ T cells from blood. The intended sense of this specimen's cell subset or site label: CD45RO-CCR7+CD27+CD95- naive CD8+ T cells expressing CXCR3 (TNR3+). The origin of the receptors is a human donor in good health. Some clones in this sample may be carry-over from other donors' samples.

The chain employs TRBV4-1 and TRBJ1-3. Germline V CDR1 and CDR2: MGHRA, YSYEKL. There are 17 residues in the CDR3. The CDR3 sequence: CASSPSLRQTSGNTIYF.

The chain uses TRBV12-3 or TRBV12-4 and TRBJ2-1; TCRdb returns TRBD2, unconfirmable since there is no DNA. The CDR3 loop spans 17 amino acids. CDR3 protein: CASSSAYSGGTYNEQFF.

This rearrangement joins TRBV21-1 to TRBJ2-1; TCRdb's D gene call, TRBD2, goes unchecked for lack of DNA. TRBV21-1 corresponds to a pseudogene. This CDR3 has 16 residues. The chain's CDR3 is CASSKALCLAGNEQFF.

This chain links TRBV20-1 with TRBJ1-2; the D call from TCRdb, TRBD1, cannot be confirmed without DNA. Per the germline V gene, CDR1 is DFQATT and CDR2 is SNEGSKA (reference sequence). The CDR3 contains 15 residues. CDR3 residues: CSASHRDRGRDGYTF.

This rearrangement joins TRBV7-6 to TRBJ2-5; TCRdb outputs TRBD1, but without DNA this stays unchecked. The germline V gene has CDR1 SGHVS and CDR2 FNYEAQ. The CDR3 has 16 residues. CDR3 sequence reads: CASSLGGGGYTQTQYF.

CDR3 residues: CASSSSSHEQFF. V usage is TRBV12-3 or TRBV12-4 and J usage is TRBJ2-1. This CDR3 is 12 amino acids long.

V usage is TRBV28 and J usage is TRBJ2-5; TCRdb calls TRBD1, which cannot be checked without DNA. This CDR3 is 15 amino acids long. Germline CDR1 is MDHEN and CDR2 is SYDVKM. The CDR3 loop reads CASYPQTGRQETQYF.

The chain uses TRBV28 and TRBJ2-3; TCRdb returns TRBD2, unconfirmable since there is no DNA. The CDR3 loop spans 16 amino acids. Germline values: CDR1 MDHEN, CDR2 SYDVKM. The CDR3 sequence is CASSPIAGTPGDTQYF.

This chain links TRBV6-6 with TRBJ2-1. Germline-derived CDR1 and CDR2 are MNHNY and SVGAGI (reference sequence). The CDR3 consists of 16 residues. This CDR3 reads CASSDFSGSSYNEQFF.

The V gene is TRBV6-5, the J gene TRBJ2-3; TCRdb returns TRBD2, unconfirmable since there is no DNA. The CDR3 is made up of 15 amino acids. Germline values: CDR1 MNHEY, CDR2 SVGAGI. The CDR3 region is CASSYLAGFTDTQYF.

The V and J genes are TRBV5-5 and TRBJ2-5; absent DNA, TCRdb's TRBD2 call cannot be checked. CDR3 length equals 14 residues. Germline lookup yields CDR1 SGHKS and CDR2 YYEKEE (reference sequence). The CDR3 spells CASTSLAGGETQYF. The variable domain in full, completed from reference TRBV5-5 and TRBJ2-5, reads DAGVTQSPTHLIKTRGQQVTLRCSPISGHKSVSWYQQVLGQGPQFIFQYYEKEERGRGNFPDRFSARQFPNYSSELNVNALLLGDSALYLCASTSLAGGETQYFGPGTRLLVL.

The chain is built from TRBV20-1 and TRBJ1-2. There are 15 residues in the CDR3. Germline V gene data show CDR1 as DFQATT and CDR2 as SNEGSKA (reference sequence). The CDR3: CSARDQGEGPGGYTF.

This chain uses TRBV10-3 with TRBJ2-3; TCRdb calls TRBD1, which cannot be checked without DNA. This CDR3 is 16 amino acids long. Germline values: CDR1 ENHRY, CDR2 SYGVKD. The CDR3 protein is CAISDPPSISTDTQYF.

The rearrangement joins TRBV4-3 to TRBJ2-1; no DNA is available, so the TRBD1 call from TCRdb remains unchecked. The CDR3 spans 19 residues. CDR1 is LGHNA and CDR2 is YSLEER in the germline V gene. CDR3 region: CASSQDVMLGRGIPNEQFF.

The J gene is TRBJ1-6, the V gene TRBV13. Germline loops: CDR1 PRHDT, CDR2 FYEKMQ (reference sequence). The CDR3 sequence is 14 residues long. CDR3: CASSLGGLVSPLHF.

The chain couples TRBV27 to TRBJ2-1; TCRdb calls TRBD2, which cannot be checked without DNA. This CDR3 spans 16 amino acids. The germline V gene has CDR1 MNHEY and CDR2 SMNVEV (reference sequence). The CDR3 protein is CASSFSGGSSYNEQFF.

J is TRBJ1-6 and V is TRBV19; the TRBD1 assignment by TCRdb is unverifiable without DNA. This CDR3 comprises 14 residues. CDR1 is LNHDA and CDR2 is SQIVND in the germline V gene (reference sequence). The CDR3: CASSIGQGRSPLHF. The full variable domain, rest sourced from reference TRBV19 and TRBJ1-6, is DGGITQSPKYLFRKEGQNVTLSCEQNLNHDAMYWYRQDPGQGLRLIYYSQIVNDFQKGDIAEGYSVSREKKESFPLTVTSAQKNPTAFYLCASSIGQGRSPLHFGNGTRLTVT.

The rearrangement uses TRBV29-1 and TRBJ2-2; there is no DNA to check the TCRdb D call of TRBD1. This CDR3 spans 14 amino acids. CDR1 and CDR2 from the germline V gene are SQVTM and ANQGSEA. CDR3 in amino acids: CSASGTGNTGELFF.

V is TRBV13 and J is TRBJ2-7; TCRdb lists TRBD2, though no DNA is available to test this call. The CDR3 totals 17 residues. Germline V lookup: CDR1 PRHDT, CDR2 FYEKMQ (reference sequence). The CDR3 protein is CASSSQRTSGSSYEQYF.

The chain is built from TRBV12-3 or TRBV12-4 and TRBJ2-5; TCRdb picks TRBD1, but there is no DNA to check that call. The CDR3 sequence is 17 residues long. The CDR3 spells CASSLVTGTGGRETQYF.

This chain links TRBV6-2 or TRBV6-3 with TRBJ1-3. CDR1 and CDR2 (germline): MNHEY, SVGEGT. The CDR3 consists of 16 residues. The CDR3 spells CASSPRDRGLGNTVYF.